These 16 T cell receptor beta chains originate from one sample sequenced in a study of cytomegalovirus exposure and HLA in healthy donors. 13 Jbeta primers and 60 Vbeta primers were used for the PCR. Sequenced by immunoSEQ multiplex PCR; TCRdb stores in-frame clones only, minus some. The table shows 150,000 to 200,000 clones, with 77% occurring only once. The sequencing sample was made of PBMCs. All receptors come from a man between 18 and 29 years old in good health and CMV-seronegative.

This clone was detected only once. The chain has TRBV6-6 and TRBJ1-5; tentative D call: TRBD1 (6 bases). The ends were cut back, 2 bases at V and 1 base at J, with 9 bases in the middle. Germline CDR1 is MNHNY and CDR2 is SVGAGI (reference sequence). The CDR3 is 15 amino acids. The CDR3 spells CASSYADRSNQPQHF. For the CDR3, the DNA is TGTGCCAGCAGTTACGCAGACAGGAGCAATCAGCCCCAGCATTTT.

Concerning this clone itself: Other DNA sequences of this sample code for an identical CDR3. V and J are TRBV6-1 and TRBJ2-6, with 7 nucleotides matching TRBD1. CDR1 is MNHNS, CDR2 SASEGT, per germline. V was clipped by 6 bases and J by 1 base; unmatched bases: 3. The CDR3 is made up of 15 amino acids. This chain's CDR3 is CASRAGGSGANVLTF. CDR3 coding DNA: TGTGCCAGCAGGGCAGGGGGATCTGGGGCCAACGTCCTGACTTTC.

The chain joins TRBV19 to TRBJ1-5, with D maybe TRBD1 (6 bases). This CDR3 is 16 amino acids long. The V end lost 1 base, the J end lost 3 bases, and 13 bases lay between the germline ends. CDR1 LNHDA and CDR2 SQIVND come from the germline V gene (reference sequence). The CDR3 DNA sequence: TGTGCCAGTAGTATAGGCGGCAGGGGAGTCAATCAGCCCCAGCATTTT. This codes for CASSIGGRGVNQPQHF.

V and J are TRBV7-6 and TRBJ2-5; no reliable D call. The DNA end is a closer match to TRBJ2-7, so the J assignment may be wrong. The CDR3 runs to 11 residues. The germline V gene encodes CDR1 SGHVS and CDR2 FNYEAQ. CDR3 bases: TGTGCCAGCAGCCCCCCCTACGAGCAGTACTTC. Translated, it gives CASSPPYEQYF.

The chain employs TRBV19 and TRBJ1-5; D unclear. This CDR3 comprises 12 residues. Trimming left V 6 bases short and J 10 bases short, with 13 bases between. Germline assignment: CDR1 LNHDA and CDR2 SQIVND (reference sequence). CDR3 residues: CASRGIEGPQHF. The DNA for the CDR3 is TGTGCCAGTAGAGGGATTGAGGGCCCCCAGCATTTT.

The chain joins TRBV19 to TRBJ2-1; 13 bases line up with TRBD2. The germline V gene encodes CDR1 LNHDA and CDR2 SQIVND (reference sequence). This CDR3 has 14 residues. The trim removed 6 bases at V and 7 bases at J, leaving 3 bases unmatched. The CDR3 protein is CASRGLAGANEQFF. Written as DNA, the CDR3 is TGTGCCAGTAGAGGACTAGCGGGAGCTAATGAGCAGTTCTTC.

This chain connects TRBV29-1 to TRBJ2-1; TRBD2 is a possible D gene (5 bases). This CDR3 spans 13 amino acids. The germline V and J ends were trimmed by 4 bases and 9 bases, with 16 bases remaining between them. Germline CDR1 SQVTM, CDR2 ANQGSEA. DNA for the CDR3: TGCAGCGTTGGTTTCCGTGGGAGCGGTGAGCAGTTCTTC. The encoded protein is CSVGFRGSGEQFF.

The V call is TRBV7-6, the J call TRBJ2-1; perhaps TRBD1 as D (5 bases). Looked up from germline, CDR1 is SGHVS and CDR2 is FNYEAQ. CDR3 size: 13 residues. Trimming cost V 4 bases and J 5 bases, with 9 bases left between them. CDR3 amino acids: CASSSRVDNEQFF. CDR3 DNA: TGTGCCAGCAGCTCCAGGGTGGACAATGAGCAGTTCTTC.

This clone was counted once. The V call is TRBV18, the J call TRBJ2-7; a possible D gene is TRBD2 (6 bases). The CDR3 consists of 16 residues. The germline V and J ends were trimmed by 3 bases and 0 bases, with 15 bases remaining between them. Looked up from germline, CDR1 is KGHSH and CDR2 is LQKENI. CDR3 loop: CASSPLAGPSSYEQYF. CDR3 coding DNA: TGTGCCAGCTCACCCCTGGCGGGACCGAGCTCCTACGAGCAGTACTTC.

The CDR3 region is CASSFGQREQYF. CDR3 nucleotide sequence: TGTGCCAGCAGCTTTGGACAGAGGGAGCAGTACTTC. The chain recombines TRBV5-4 with TRBJ2-7; perhaps TRBD1 as D (6 bases). Germline V CDR1 and CDR2: SGHNT, YYREEE (reference sequence). The V end was cut by 2 bases, the J end by 7 bases, with 10 bases between. The CDR3 extends over 12 amino acids.

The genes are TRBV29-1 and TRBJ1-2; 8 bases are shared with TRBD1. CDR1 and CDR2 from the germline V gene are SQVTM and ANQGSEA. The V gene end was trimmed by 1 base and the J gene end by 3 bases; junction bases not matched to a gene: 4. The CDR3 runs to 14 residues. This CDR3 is CSVEGTGRDYGYTF. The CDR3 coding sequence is TGCAGCGTTGAAGGGACAGGGAGAGACTATGGCTACACCTTC.

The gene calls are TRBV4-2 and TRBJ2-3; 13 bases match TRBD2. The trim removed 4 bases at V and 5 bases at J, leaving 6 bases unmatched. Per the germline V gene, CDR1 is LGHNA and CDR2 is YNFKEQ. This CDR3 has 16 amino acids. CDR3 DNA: TGTGCCAGCAGCCTTGAACTAGCGGGAGGGTTAGATACGCAGTATTTT. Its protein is CASSLELAGGLDTQYF.

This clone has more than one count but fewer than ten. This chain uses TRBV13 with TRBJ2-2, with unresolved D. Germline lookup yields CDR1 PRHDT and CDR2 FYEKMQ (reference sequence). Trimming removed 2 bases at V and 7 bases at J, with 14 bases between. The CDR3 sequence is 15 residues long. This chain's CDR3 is CASSLSVWSIGELFF. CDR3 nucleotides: TGTGCCAGCAGCTTAAGTGTCTGGAGTATCGGGGAGCTGTTTTTT.

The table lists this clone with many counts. CDR3 bases: TGTGCCAGCAGCCCCTATGGGGGGGCTCCTCAGCCCCAGCATTTT. Amino acids: CASSPYGGAPQPQHF. The chain uses TRBV16 and TRBJ1-5; possibly TRBD1 for D (6 bases). Trimming shortened V by 4 bases and J by 6 bases, and 16 bases separated the two germline ends. CDR3 length: 15 residues. Germline values: CDR1 KGHSY, CDR2 FQNENV.

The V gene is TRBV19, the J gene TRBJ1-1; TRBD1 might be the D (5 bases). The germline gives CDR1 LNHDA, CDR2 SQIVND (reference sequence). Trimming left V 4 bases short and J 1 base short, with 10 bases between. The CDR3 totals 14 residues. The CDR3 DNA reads TGTGCCAGTAGTACGGACACAACGAACACTGAAGCTTTCTTT. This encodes CASSTDTTNTEAFF. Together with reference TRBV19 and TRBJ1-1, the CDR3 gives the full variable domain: DGGITQSPKYLFRKEGQNVTLSCEQNLNHDAMYWYRQDPGQGLRLIYYSQIVNDFQKGDIAEGYSVSREKKESFPLTVTSAQKNPTAFYLCASSTDTTNTEAFFGQGTRLTVV.

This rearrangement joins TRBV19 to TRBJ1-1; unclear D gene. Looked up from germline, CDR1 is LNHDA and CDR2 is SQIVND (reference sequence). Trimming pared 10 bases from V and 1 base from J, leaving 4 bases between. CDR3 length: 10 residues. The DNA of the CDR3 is TGTGCCACTAAGAACACTGAAGCTTTCTTT. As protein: CATKNTEAFF.